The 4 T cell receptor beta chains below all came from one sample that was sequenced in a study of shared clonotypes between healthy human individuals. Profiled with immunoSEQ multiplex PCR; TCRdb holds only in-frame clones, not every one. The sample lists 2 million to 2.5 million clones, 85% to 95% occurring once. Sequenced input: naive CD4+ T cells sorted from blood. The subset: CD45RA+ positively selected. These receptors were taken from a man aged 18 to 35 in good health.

The DNA of the CDR3 is TGTGCCAGCAGCCAATTTGTTCTCACAGCTTCGGATACGCAGTATTTT. It translates to CASSQFVLTASDTQYF. This chain links TRBV14 with TRBJ2-3; D remains unclear. Germline lookup yields CDR1 SGHDN and CDR2 FVKESK. The CDR3 runs 16 residues. V was trimmed by 2 bases and J by 6 bases, leaving 18 bases between them.

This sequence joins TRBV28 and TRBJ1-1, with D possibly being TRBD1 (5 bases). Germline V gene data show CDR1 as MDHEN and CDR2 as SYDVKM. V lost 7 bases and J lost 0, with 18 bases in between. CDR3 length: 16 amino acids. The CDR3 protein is CASTAGWSGMNTEAFF. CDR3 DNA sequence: TGTGCCAGCACCGCAGGGTGGAGCGGGATGAACACTGAAGCTTTCTTT.

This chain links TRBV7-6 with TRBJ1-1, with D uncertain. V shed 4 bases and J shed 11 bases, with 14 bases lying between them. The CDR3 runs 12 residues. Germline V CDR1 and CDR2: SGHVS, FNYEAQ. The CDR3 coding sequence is TGTGCCAGCAGCTCCCGGAATTCGGACGCTTTCTTT. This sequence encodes CASSSRNSDAFF.

Written as DNA, the CDR3 is TGTGCCAGCAGCCGGACAGGGTTGAACTACGAGCAGTACTTC. Its translation is CASSRTGLNYEQYF. The genes are TRBV16 and TRBJ2-7, with 8 bases that match TRBD1. V shed 4 bases and J 3 bases; nucleotides not matched to a gene: 5. Germline V gives CDR1 KGHSY, CDR2 FQNENV. The CDR3 covers 14 residues.